This T cell receptor beta chain emerged from a study of shared clonotypes between healthy human individuals. The protocol was immunoSEQ multiplex PCR, while the TCRdb copy is restricted to in-frame clones and leaves out a portion. The data contain about 1 million clones, 75% to 80% of them singletons. Comment on this clone: The same CDR3 can be traced to other DNA sequences in this sample.

The V end was cut by 1 base, the J end by 1 base, with 8 bases between. This CDR3 spans 15 amino acids. CDR1 is SGHTA and CDR2 is FQGNSA in the germline V gene. The chain has TRBV7-2 and TRBJ1-5; D call uncertain. This receptor was obtained from a man aged 18 to 30 in good health. Some clones in this sample may be carry-over from other donors' samples. Sequencing was carried out using memory CD4+ T cells from PBMCs. Subset: CD45RA-negative fraction. CDR3 amino acids: CASSLEGLSNQPQHF. In DNA form, the CDR3 reads TGTGCCAGCAGCTTAGAAGGGTTAAGCAATCAGCCCCAGCATTTT.